This is a list of T cell receptor beta chains from one sample in a study of radiotherapy plus CTLA-4 blockade in lung cancer. Here immunoSEQ multiplex PCR was the method, and the copy in TCRdb shows in-frame clones only, minus some. In the table there are over 30,000 clones, 60% to 80% of which are singletons. This specimen was peripheral blood, taken from a patient treated with radiotherapy plus ipilimumab. Every receptor here comes from a human donor with non-small cell lung cancer whose response to radiotherapy plus ipilimumab could not be evaluated. CDR3s leave out the opening cysteine and the closing phenylalanine or tryptophan. The order of the fields is clone size, V gene, J gene, CDR3 protein. Size values are once, few and many counts, or a class for expanded clones, and some rows have none.

clone_size: NA
v_call: TRBV5-6
j_call: TRBJ2-7
cdr3_aa: ASSLAGAGGTYEQY

clone_size: NA
v_call: TRBV4-1
j_call: TRBJ2-1
cdr3_aa: ASSQDSAAGGPYNEQF

clone_size: NA
v_call: TRBV4-1
j_call: TRBJ2-6
cdr3_aa: ASSQDRGGANVLT

clone_size: NA
v_call: TRBV6-5
j_call: TRBJ2-6
cdr3_aa: ASSRDSSGANVLT

clone_size: NA
v_call: TRBV18
j_call: TRBJ2-1
cdr3_aa: ASSPNSLAGGGLNEQF

clone_size: NA
v_call: TRBV9
j_call: TRBJ2-3
cdr3_aa: ASSVTGSGGTDTQY

clone_size: few
v_call: TRBV7-2
j_call: TRBJ1-5
cdr3_aa: ASRSGYEYGNQPQH

clone_size: NA
v_call: TRBV11-2
j_call: TRBJ1-5
cdr3_aa: ASSLVGRSSPNQPQH

clone_size: NA
v_call: TRBV15
j_call: TRBJ2-5
cdr3_aa: ATSRGRTDQETQY

clone_size: once
v_call: TRBV6-5
j_call: TRBJ2-7
cdr3_aa: ASTERPLYEQY

clone_size: NA
v_call: TRBV5-1
j_call: TRBJ2-5
cdr3_aa: ASSLAQVPTKVQY

clone_size: NA
v_call: TRBV6-5
j_call: TRBJ1-1
cdr3_aa: ASSDSRGTEAF

clone_size: NA
v_call: TRBV7-2
j_call: TRBJ2-4
cdr3_aa: ASSLRTGGYIQY

clone_size: NA
v_call: TRBV15
j_call: TRBJ2-1
cdr3_aa: ATSRDEPSSYNEQF

clone_size: once
v_call: TRBV28
j_call: TRBJ1-2
cdr3_aa: ASSGAGTGFYGYT

clone_size: few
v_call: TRBV7-9
j_call: TRBJ2-3
cdr3_aa: ASSLASRVSTQY

clone_size: NA
v_call: TRBV28
j_call: TRBJ2-6
cdr3_aa: ASSPGQGSGANVLT

clone_size: NA
v_call: TRBV15
j_call: TRBJ2-3
cdr3_aa: ATSRDGGISTDTQY

clone_size: NA
v_call: TRBV5-4
j_call: TRBJ2-1
cdr3_aa: ASSPRTGYNNEQF

clone_size: NA
v_call: TRBV29-1
j_call: TRBJ1-3
cdr3_aa: SVATGAGNTIY

clone_size: NA
v_call: TRBV4-3
j_call: TRBJ1-4
cdr3_aa: ASSQTARTNEKLF

clone_size: NA
v_call: TRBV28
j_call: TRBJ1-5
cdr3_aa: ASRSGTGFWRVNQPQH

clone_size: NA
v_call: TRBV7-2
j_call: TRBJ2-2
cdr3_aa: ASSLEGGRDTGELF

clone_size: few
v_call: TRBV6-1
j_call: TRBJ1-2
cdr3_aa: ASSPNLGSYGYT

clone_size: NA
v_call: TRBV5-1
j_call: TRBJ1-5
cdr3_aa: ASRQQTGPGEPQH

clone_size: NA
v_call: TRBV5-4
j_call: TRBJ2-5
cdr3_aa: AMHPSGGQQETQY

clone_size: NA
v_call: TRBV18
j_call: TRBJ2-1
cdr3_aa: ASSEYGTAYNEQF

clone_size: NA
v_call: TRBV9
j_call: TRBJ2-3
cdr3_aa: ASSVSSGRTDTQY

clone_size: NA
v_call: TRBV11-2
j_call: TRBJ2-1
cdr3_aa: ASSPGLAGGSYNEQF

clone_size: NA
v_call: TRBV29-1
j_call: TRBJ2-2
cdr3_aa: SALGTGGTGELF

clone_size: NA
v_call: TRBV7-2
j_call: TRBJ2-7
cdr3_aa: ASSLRRGTSGGVIEQY

clone_size: NA
v_call: TRBV30
j_call: TRBJ2-1
cdr3_aa: AWSGTPAGIEF

clone_size: few
v_call: TRBV7-2
j_call: TRBJ1-2
cdr3_aa: ASSQTAGYT

clone_size: NA
v_call: TRBV9
j_call: TRBJ2-7
cdr3_aa: ASSGQSAYEQY

clone_size: NA
v_call: TRBV11-2
j_call: TRBJ2-7
cdr3_aa: ASSPRDRGRSEQY

clone_size: few
v_call: TRBV2
j_call: TRBJ1-1
cdr3_aa: ASSRDSNTEAF

clone_size: NA
v_call: TRBV18
j_call: TRBJ2-1
cdr3_aa: ASSPDSNNEQF

clone_size: once
v_call: TRBV5-1
j_call: TRBJ2-7
cdr3_aa: ASSLTGTGYYEQY

clone_size: NA
v_call: TRBV19
j_call: TRBJ2-7
cdr3_aa: ASSPRDAQAYEQY

clone_size: once
v_call: TRBV6-5
j_call: TRBJ2-1
cdr3_aa: ASSITWTGGNEQF

clone_size: NA
v_call: TRBV7-2
j_call: TRBJ2-7
cdr3_aa: ASSSSLGGYEQY

clone_size: few
v_call: TRBV9
j_call: TRBJ2-1
cdr3_aa: ASSVAGTSGRSYNEQF

clone_size: NA
v_call: TRBV30
j_call: TRBJ2-2
cdr3_aa: AWSVFPGTGVTGELF

clone_size: few
v_call: TRBV7-6
j_call: TRBJ2-3
cdr3_aa: ASSPQGAGTDTQY

clone_size: few
v_call: TRBV5-1
j_call: TRBJ2-1
cdr3_aa: ASSFKARNNEQF

clone_size: once
v_call: TRBV7-6
j_call: TRBJ2-7
cdr3_aa: ARVREQY

clone_size: NA
v_call: TRBV9
j_call: TRBJ2-7
cdr3_aa: ASSSAPGVGPYEQY

clone_size: NA
v_call: TRBV6-5
j_call: TRBJ2-1
cdr3_aa: ASIDSNNEQF

clone_size: once
v_call: TRBV5-1
j_call: TRBJ2-3
cdr3_aa: ASSLGTDSTDTQY

clone_size: NA
v_call: TRBV6-1
j_call: TRBJ2-5
cdr3_aa: ASSADRDQETQY

clone_size: NA
v_call: TRBV5-6
j_call: TRBJ1-1
cdr3_aa: ASSFGSHTEAF

clone_size: NA
v_call: TRBV27
j_call: TRBJ1-5
cdr3_aa: ASSIQGSYLAGNQPQH